This paragraph reports one T cell receptor (beta chain). The data are from a study of blood T cell repertoires in COVID-19. Across the whole study: The study drew acute and convalescent COVID-19 samples from the United States, Italy and Spain.

In Cohort 3, a recovered donor had either two negative PCRs, clearance, or symptom resolution. Sequenced by immunoSEQ multiplex PCR; TCRdb stores in-frame clones only, minus some. Of 210,000 or so clones listed, about 85% are singletons. Germline V lookup: CDR1 MDHEN, CDR2 SYDVKM. Trimming removed 5 bases from V and 3 bases from J, with 17 bases in between. There are 15 residues in the CDR3. Specimen: PBMCs or T cells enriched from blood (not recorded which). This clonotype originated in a man aged 30 to 39 who had recovered from COVID-19. This sequence joins TRBV28 and TRBJ2-7; a possible D gene is TRBD1 (6 bases). CDR3 loop: CASSETGFKNYEQYF. CDR3 DNA sequence: TGTGCCAGCAGTGAAACAGGGTTCAAGAACTACGAGCAGTACTTC.